This section outlines one T cell receptor (beta chain) sequence together with its context. For recovered donors of Cohort 3, there were two negative PCRs, clearance, or symptom resolution. The data originate from a study of blood T cell repertoires in COVID-19. Clones were read by immunoSEQ multiplex PCR, and TCRdb kept only the in-frame ones, dropping some. The data show under 450,000 clones, approximately 84% seen once. This CDR3 is 16 amino acids long. Unmatched junction bases numbered 4, after V lost 1 base and J lost 2 bases. Germline CDR1 reads SGHAT; CDR2 reads FQNNGV. The origin of this receptor is a woman aged 30 to 39 who had recovered from COVID-19. Sequencing was done on a sample of PBMCs or T cells enriched from blood (not recorded which). The rearrangement links TRBV11-2 to TRBJ1-5; TRBD1 matches at 8 bases. The chain's CDR3 is CASSLATGVGNQPQHF. The CDR3, as DNA: TGTGCCAGCAGCTTAGCGACAGGGGTGGGCAATCAGCCCCAGCATTTT.